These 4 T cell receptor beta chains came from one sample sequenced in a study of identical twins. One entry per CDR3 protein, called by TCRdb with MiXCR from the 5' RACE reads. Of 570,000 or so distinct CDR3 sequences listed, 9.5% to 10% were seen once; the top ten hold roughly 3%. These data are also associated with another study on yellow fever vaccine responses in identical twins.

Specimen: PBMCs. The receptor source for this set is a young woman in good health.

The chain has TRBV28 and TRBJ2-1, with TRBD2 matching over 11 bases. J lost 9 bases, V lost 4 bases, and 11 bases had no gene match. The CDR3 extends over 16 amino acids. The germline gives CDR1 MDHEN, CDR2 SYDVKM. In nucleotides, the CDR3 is TGTGCCAGCAGTTCCGTGGGTAGCGGGAGGGCGTTTGAGCAGTTCTTC. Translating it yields CASSSVGSGRAFEQFF.

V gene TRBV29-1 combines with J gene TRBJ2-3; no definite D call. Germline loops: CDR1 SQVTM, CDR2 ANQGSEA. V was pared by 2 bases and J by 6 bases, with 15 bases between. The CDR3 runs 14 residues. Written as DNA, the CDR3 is TGCAGCGTTGAACTGGCCCGGGCATGGGATACGCAGTATTTT. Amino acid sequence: CSVELARAWDTQYF.

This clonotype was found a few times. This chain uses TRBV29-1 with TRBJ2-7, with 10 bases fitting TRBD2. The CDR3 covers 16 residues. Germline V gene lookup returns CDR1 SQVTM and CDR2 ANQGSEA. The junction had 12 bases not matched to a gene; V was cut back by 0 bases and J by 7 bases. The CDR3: CSVEEGPLAGVGEQYF. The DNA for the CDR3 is TGCAGCGTTGAAGAAGGACCTCTAGCGGGAGTGGGTGAGCAGTACTTC.

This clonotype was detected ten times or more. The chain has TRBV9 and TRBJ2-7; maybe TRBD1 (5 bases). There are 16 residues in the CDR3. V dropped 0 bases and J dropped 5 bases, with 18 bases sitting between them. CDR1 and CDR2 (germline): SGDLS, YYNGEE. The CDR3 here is CASSVGWAGMIHEQYF. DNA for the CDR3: TGTGCCAGCAGCGTAGGATGGGCAGGGATGATCCACGAGCAGTACTTC.